A single sample is the source of the 9 T cell receptor beta chains below, sequenced in a study of monozygotic twins with inflammatory bowel disease. TCRdb reanalyzed the 5' RACE reads and collapses them to one entry per CDR3 protein, without DNA. Reported are 350,000 to 550,000 distinct CDR3 sequences; the ten largest clones contain 2.4%. Source material: blood. The receptor set was obtained from a human donor with ulcerative colitis or Crohn's disease, or a healthy co-twin of an affected twin (not recorded which).

This rearrangement joins TRBV4-3 to TRBJ2-6; TCRdb gives TRBD2 as the D gene, but with no DNA this cannot be confirmed. The CDR3 runs to 19 residues. Germline V gives CDR1 LGHNA, CDR2 YSLEER. CDR3 sequence: CASSQDRWAGTSGANVLTF.

The chain couples TRBV5-1 to TRBJ1-1. CDR3 size: 14 residues. Germline V gene data show CDR1 as SGHRS and CDR2 as YFSETQ. The CDR3 protein is CASSSSSAYTEAFF.

The chain carries TRBV6-1 and TRBJ1-3; TCRdb returns TRBD1, unconfirmable since there is no DNA. From germline, CDR1 is MNHNS and CDR2 SASEGT. This CDR3 is 15 amino acids long. CDR3: CASRTGMNSGNTIYF.

The rearrangement links TRBV15 to TRBJ1-1; the TRBD1 assignment by TCRdb is unverifiable without DNA. Germline CDR1 reads LNHNV; CDR2 reads YYDKDF (reference sequence). The CDR3 consists of 15 residues. The CDR3 region is CATRDSGRKNTEAFF.

The rearrangement uses TRBV12-3 or TRBV12-4 and TRBJ2-3. The CDR3 covers 14 residues. Here the CDR3 reads CASSFSGPTDTQYF.

The chain recombines TRBV10-3 with TRBJ2-2; as DNA is missing, the TRBD2 call by TCRdb cannot be tested. Germline V gene data show CDR1 as ENHRY and CDR2 as SYGVKD. The CDR3 contains 18 residues. The CDR3 loop reads CAISGDSGRGPNTGELFF.

The V gene is TRBV30, the J gene TRBJ1-1; the D call of TRBD1 rests on TCRdb alone, since no DNA is present to check it. The CDR3 is made up of 13 amino acids. Germline V gene sequence: CDR1 GTSNPN, CDR2 SVGIG (reference sequence). The chain's CDR3 is CAWSPQGGTEAFF.

The chain has TRBV6-1 and TRBJ2-5; the TCRdb D gene call, TRBD1, has no DNA to confirm it. CDR3 size: 19 residues. Germline V gives CDR1 MNHNS, CDR2 SASEGT. CDR3 in amino acids: CASSEPNDDRSSYQETQYF.

The chain is built from TRBV10-3 and TRBJ2-2; TCRdb picks TRBD1, but there is no DNA to check that call. CDR3 length: 13 amino acids. Germline V gene lookup returns CDR1 ENHRY and CDR2 SYGVKD. The CDR3 loop is CAIRGRFTGELFF.